Listed here are 11 T cell receptor beta chains from one sample, sequenced in a study of response to subunit inactivated influenza vaccine. Using its own MiXCR run on the RT-PCR reads, TCRdb lists one record per CDR3 protein. The sample has approximately 500,000 distinct CDR3 sequences, around 15% seen once. The source material was PBMCs from blood, sampled 11 to 12 days after vaccination. These receptors all come from a man aged 50-60 years who received an inactivated influenza vaccine.

Only a few counts were recorded for this clonotype. The chain has TRBV2 and TRBJ2-1; no definite D call. Trimming cost V 3 bases and J 6 bases, with 12 bases left between them. The CDR3 extends over 14 amino acids. Germline loops: CDR1 SNHLY, CDR2 FYNNEI. CDR3 sequence (DNA): TGTGCCAGCAGTGACCTTCTCGTGGGCAATGAGCAGTTCTTC. This gives the protein CASSDLLVGNEQFF.

This clonotype was picked up a small number of times. CDR3 bases: TGCAGTGCTACTCTAGGAGACAGGGGAACCGGGGAGCTGTTTTTT. Protein sequence: CSATLGDRGTGELFF. The chain joins TRBV20-1 to TRBJ2-2; 8 nucleotides line up with TRBD1. Germline V gene data show CDR1 as DFQATT and CDR2 as SNEGSKA (reference sequence). Losses at the gene ends were 4 bases for V and 5 bases for J; bases not matched to a gene: 9. The CDR3 extends over 15 amino acids.

The V and J genes are TRBV30 and TRBJ2-2; tentatively, D is TRBD2 (5 bases). The CDR3 is made up of 13 amino acids. Germline-derived CDR1 and CDR2 are GTSNPN and SVGIG (reference sequence). The V end was cut by 1 base, the J end by 6 bases, with 9 bases between. The DNA for the CDR3 is TGTGCCTGGAGTGCGCGGGCAGCCGGGGAGCTGTTTTTT. It codes for CAWSARAAGELFF. The full variable domain, rest sourced from reference TRBV30 and TRBJ2-2, is SQTIHQWPATLVQPVGSPLSLECTVEGTSNPNLYWYRQAAGRGLQLLFYSVGIGQISSEVPQNLSASRPQDRQFILSSKKLLLSDSGFYLCAWSARAAGELFFGEGSRLTVL.

The chain is built from TRBV5-5 and TRBJ2-7, with D uncertain. Germline V CDR1 and CDR2: SGHKS, YYEKEE (reference sequence). The CDR3 has 13 amino acids. The V end was cut by 0 bases, the J end by 8 bases, with 12 bases between. In DNA, the CDR3 is TGTGCCAGCAGCTTGGAATTCCAAACTAAGCAGTACTTC. It encodes CASSLEFQTKQYF.

A few counts support this clonotype. V usage is TRBV6-1 and J usage is TRBJ1-2; possibly TRBD1 for D (5 bases). V was clipped by 8 bases and J by 14 bases, with 30 bases between them. The CDR3 spans 15 residues. CDR1 MNHNS and CDR2 SASEGT come from the germline V gene. The CDR3 reads CASARNMGEGRLRTF. For the CDR3, the DNA is TGTGCCAGCGCCCGAAACATGGGGGAGGGGCGGCTACGGACCTTC.

This clonotype showed up just a few times. This sequence joins TRBV5-5 and TRBJ1-6; D possibly corresponds to TRBD1 (6 bases). The V end lost 4 bases, the J end lost 6 bases, and 11 bases lay between the germline ends. The CDR3 consists of 14 residues. Germline CDR1 reads SGHKS; CDR2 reads YYEKEE (reference sequence). CDR3 sequence: CASSTGWGNSPLHF. The DNA for the CDR3 is TGTGCCAGCAGCACAGGGTGGGGTAATTCACCCCTCCACTTT. The whole variable domain, remainder taken from reference TRBV5-5 and TRBJ1-6, is DAGVTQSPTHLIKTRGQQVTLRCSPISGHKSVSWYQQVLGQGPQFIFQYYEKEERGRGNFPDRFSARQFPNYSSELNVNALLLGDSALYLCASSTGWGNSPLHFGNGTRLTVT.

This chain connects TRBV7-2 to TRBJ1-2, with 7 bases matching TRBD1. The germline CDR1 and CDR2 sequences are SGHTA and FQGNSA. The CDR3 is 14 amino acids. V dropped 7 bases and J dropped 2; count of bases not matched to a gene: 7. DNA of the CDR3: TGTGCCAGCACCTTGGAGGGGGCGAACTATGGCTACACCTTC. It is translated as CASTLEGANYGYTF.

This clonotype occurred a few times. This chain connects TRBV20-1 to TRBJ2-7; D is unclear. Germline CDR1 is DFQATT and CDR2 is SNEGSKA (reference sequence). CDR3 length: 12 amino acids. The germline V and J ends were trimmed by 3 bases and 3 bases, with 9 bases remaining between them. Written as DNA, the CDR3 is TGCAGTGCTAGGTCCCCGGTCTACGAGCAGTACTTC. Residues: CSARSPVYEQYF.

This clonotype occurred a few times. For the CDR3, the DNA is TGTGCCAGCAGTCTCCGGGACAGGGGGCTCACTGAAGCTTTCTTT. This encodes CASSLRDRGLTEAFF. V gene TRBV6-1 combines with J gene TRBJ1-1; the match to TRBD1 covers 12 bases. V lost 5 bases to trimming and J lost 4 bases; unmatched junction nucleotides: 5. This CDR3 contains 15 residues. Germline assignment: CDR1 MNHNS and CDR2 SASEGT.

This clonotype was detected only a few times. This sequence joins TRBV20-1 and TRBJ2-7, with D possibly being TRBD2 (6 bases). V was cut by 2 bases and J by 3 bases, with 14 bases left in between. CDR3 length equals 14 residues. Germline CDR1 is DFQATT and CDR2 is SNEGSKA (reference sequence). The DNA of the CDR3 is TGCAGTGCTAGACCGGCGGGGACCCACTACGAGCAGTACTTC. Protein sequence: CSARPAGTHYEQYF.

There are a few counts of this clonotype. J is TRBJ2-7 and V is TRBV5-1; 8 positions match TRBD2. This CDR3 is built from 15 residues. V trimming: 0 bases; J trimming: 3 bases; junction bases outside the gene matches: 5. Germline V gene lookup returns CDR1 SGHRS and CDR2 YFSETQ. The CDR3 sequence: CASSLDTSGYYEQYF. The CDR3 nucleotides are TGCGCCAGCAGCTTGGATACTAGCGGCTACTACGAGCAGTACTTC. Using reference TRBV5-1 and TRBJ2-7 for the parts outside the CDR3, the full variable domain is KAGVTQTPRYLIKTRGQQVTLSCSPISGHRSVSWYQQTPGQGLQFLFEYFSETQRNKGNFPGRFSGRQFSNSRSEMNVSTLELGDSALYLCASSLDTSGYYEQYFGPGTRLTVT.